Below, 13 T cell receptor beta chains from the same sample are listed, as sequenced in a study of blood T cell repertoires in COVID-19. Assay: immunoSEQ multiplex PCR; the TCRdb copy retains only in-frame clones and omits some. The repertoire holds about 210,000 clones, with around 81% as singletons. Sequencing was done on a sample of PBMCs or T cells enriched from blood (not recorded which). The receptors derive from a woman aged 45 to 65 with acute COVID-19.

This sequence joins TRBV5-1 and TRBJ2-7; D may be TRBD1 (5 bases). Germline values: CDR1 SGHRS, CDR2 YFSETQ. The CDR3 runs 13 residues. The ends were cut back, 9 bases at V and 2 bases at J, with 15 bases in the middle. CDR3 in DNA: TGCGCCACTGAGGCCTCAGGGCCCTACGAGCAGTACTTC. Encoded protein: CATEASGPYEQYF.

The V call is TRBV12-3 or TRBV12-4, the J call TRBJ1-5; D not resolved. The CDR3 runs to 13 residues. Trimming took off 5 bases at V and 1 base at J, with 6 bases between the two ends. The DNA of the CDR3 is TGTGCCAGCAGTCGACAAAGCAATCAGCCCCAGCATTTT. Its translation: CASSRQSNQPQHF.

The V and J genes are TRBV28 and TRBJ1-3; the D gene is possibly TRBD1 (5 bases). Germline V gives CDR1 MDHEN, CDR2 SYDVKM. This CDR3 comprises 15 residues. Trimming pared 5 bases from V and 0 bases from J, leaving 11 bases between. The CDR3 DNA reads as TGTGCCAGCAGTCCCTCGGACATCTCTGGAAACACCATATATTTT. It specifies CASSPSDISGNTIYF.

The chain combines TRBV10-3 with TRBJ2-5; D not certain. The CDR3 has 11 residues. Per germline, CDR1 ENHRY and CDR2 SYGVKD. V gave up 4 bases and J gave up 4 bases, with 4 bases separating them. For the CDR3, the DNA is TGTGCCATCAGTGCTCGAGAGACCCAGTACTTC. Translated, it gives CAISARETQYF.

V gene TRBV29-1 combines with J gene TRBJ1-1, with 8 bases fitting TRBD1. Germline V gene data show CDR1 as SQVTM and CDR2 as ANQGSEA. The V segment lost 7 bases and the J segment 5 bases; nucleotides outside the gene matches: 9. This CDR3 spans 13 amino acids. This CDR3 reads CSATDGDRTEAFF. DNA for the CDR3: TGCAGCGCCACCGACGGGGACAGGACTGAAGCTTTCTTT.

V is TRBV3-1 (or the pseudogene TRBV3-2) and J is TRBJ1-1; D not resolved. This CDR3 is built from 15 residues. CDR1 is LGHDT and CDR2 is YNNKEL in the germline V gene (reference sequence). Trimming took 0 bases from V and 1 from J, leaving 9 bases between them. DNA for the CDR3: TGTGCCAGCAGCCAAGATAGACTTTCGAACACTGAAGCTTTCTTT. Encoded protein: CASSQDRLSNTEAFF.

Notes on this clone: The same CDR3 arises from other DNA sequences in this sample as well. The chain joins TRBV29-1 to TRBJ1-5; 7 bases match TRBD1. V shed 4 bases, J shed 2 bases, and the junction held 2 bases outside the gene matches. The CDR3 totals 13 residues. Germline loops: CDR1 SQVTM, CDR2 ANQGSEA. This CDR3 reads CSVGQGGNQPQHF. The CDR3 region has the DNA TGCAGCGTTGGACAGGGAGGCAATCAGCCCCAGCATTTT. The complete variable domain, with remaining parts taken from reference TRBV29-1 and TRBJ1-5, reads SAVISQKPSRDICQRGTSLTIQCQVDSQVTMMFWYRQQPGQSLTLIATANQGSEATYESGFVIDKFPISRPNLTFSTLTVSNMSPEDSSIYLCSVGQGGNQPQHFGDGTRLSIL.

On this clone: Sequence at one end of the junction differs from germline and may be a read error. This chain links TRBV6-1 with TRBJ1-3; 7 nucleotides line up with TRBD1. This CDR3 has 11 residues. Germline CDR1 reads MNHNS; CDR2 reads SASEGT. The CDR3 DNA sequence: TGTGCCAGCAGTGAACGGGACAGCATGCATTTT. It specifies CASSERDSMHF.

A single count supports this clone. The rearrangement links TRBV4-2 to TRBJ2-7; 14 positions agree with TRBD2. J was trimmed by 4 bases and V by 0 bases; bases with no gene match: 5. This CDR3 region has 17 residues. In germline, CDR1 is LGHNA, CDR2 YNFKEQ. The CDR3 region is CASSQEWTSGRRYEQYF. The CDR3 DNA reads as TGTGCCAGCAGCCAAGAGTGGACTAGCGGGAGGAGGTACGAGCAGTACTTC.

Note on this clone: The germline gene is not matched at one end of the junction; a read error may be the cause. This sequence joins TRBV7-8 and TRBJ2-3, with 7 bases aligning to TRBD1. The CDR3 covers 12 residues. Germline CDR1 SGHVS, CDR2 FQNEAQ. CDR3 in amino acids: CASSLRQGSPFF. CDR3 bases: TGTGCCAGCAGCCTACGACAGGGATCCCCCTTTTTT.

The chain recombines TRBV5-1 with TRBJ2-7, with D maybe TRBD2 (7 bases). V was clipped by 1 base and J by 3 bases, with 35 bases between them. Germline CDR1 and CDR2: SGHRS and YFSETQ. This CDR3 has 22 residues. CDR3 amino acids: CASSLLGSVRGGGMITSYEQYF. CDR3 nucleotides: TGCGCCAGCAGCTTGTTGGGGTCCGTCAGGGGCGGGGGTATGATTACTAGCTACGAGCAGTACTTC.

The V gene is TRBV5-5, the J gene TRBJ2-5; tentative D call: TRBD1 (6 bases). Looked up from germline, CDR1 is SGHKS and CDR2 is YYEKEE (reference sequence). V was clipped by 4 bases and J by 4 bases, with 14 bases between them. This CDR3 spans 14 amino acids. DNA of the CDR3: TGTGCCAGCAGCAAATCCGGACAGAGAGAGACCCAGTACTTC. This gives the protein CASSKSGQRETQYF.

The V gene is TRBV2, the J gene TRBJ2-3; D is undetermined. CDR1 is SNHLY, CDR2 FYNNEI, per germline. The CDR3 is made up of 13 amino acids. V was clipped by 7 bases and J by 0 bases, with 8 bases between them. This CDR3 is CASMAFSTDTQYF. CDR3 nucleotides: TGTGCCAGCATGGCATTCAGCACAGATACGCAGTATTTT.